These 22 T cell receptor beta chains were all obtained from the same sample, sequenced in a study of CD8+ T cells in alopecia areata. Investigators isolated RNA and reverse transcribed it into cDNA to act as the sequencing template. Sequenced by immunoSEQ multiplex PCR; TCRdb stores in-frame clones only, minus some. The specimen has more than 90,000 clones, none found just once. Sequenced: lesional skin. The receptors shown here come from a C3H/HeJ mouse with alopecia areata. MHC haplotype of the mouse line: H2-k.

This clone has at least ten counts. The genes are named according to mouse. With the read ending 4 residues before the CDR3 end, the germline J gene is used to fill in that end. The chain couples TRBV13-3 to TRBJ2-3, with 10 bases aligning to TRBD1. This CDR3 has 14 amino acids. Germline V gene sequence: CDR1 NNHDY, CDR2 SYVADS. CDR3 region: CASSVRDRGETLYF. CDR3 DNA (partial): TGTGCCAGCAGTGTCCGGGACAGGGGAGAA.

This clone turned up a few times. Germline and genes: mouse. The CDR3 extends 4 residues past the end of the read, so its final part is completed from the germline J gene. V usage is TRBV13-3 and J usage is TRBJ2-5; 8 bases fit TRBD2. Germline loops: CDR1 NNHDY, CDR2 SYVADS. The CDR3 runs 15 residues. CDR3 DNA (partial): TGTGCCAGCAGTGATGCGAACTGGGGGAGGGAC. It codes for CASSDANWGRD. In full, the CDR3 reads CASSDANWGRDTQYF.

On this clone: Gene labels here are mouse ones. The sequenced fragment ends 4 residues before the CDR3 boundary, so the rest is inferred from the germline J gene. J is TRBJ1-1 and V is TRBV13-1; TRBD1 matches at 8 bases. The CDR3 is 14 amino acids. Per germline, CDR1 NSHNY and CDR2 SYGAGN. The V gene end was trimmed by 1 base and the J gene end by 3 bases; junction bases not matched to a gene: 2. The DNA read from the CDR3 is TGTGCCAGCAGTGATTCAGGGGGCTACACA. This codes for CASSDSGGYT. The full CDR3 protein is CASSDSGGYTEVFF.

This clone has a count of ten or more. Gene names are mouse gene names. The read falls 4 residues short of the CDR3 end, and the missing part is taken from the germline J gene. The chain recombines TRBV1 with TRBJ2-1; 9 nucleotides agree with TRBD1. This CDR3 comprises 16 residues. In germline, CDR1 is NSQYPW, CDR2 LRSPGD (reference sequence). The junction had 6 bases not matched to a gene; V was cut back by 3 bases and J by 3 bases. The DNA read from the CDR3 is TGCACCTGCAGTGCCGGGACAGGGAAGGGCTATGCT. Amino acid sequence: CTCSAGTGKGYA. The CDR3 in its entirety is CTCSAGTGKGYAEQFF.

A note on this clone: At residue 12, the DNA translation does not agree with TCRdb's protein; the protein displayed here is the one encoded by the DNA. The genes and germline here are from mouse. Read coverage stops 3 residues before the CDR3 terminus; the germline J gene supplies the remainder. This chain links TRBV1 with TRBJ1-6; D gene ambiguous. TRBJ1-6 is classed as an ORF, of uncertain function. The CDR3 totals 15 residues. Trimming took off 0 bases at V and 7 bases at J, with 10 bases between the two ends. CDR1 NSQYPW and CDR2 LRSPGD come from the germline V gene (reference sequence). The CDR3 bases that were read are TGCACCTGCAGTGCAGAGTTGGGGAGGAATTCGCCC. It encodes CTCSAELGRNSP. The CDR3 in full is CTCSAELGRNSPLYF.

This clone was seen at least ten times. Gene names are the mouse ones. With the read ending 4 residues before the CDR3 end, the germline J gene is used to fill in that end. This chain connects TRBV13-3 to TRBJ1-2, with TRBD1 matching 7 bases. The CDR3 totals 16 residues. Germline V lookup: CDR1 NNHDY, CDR2 SYVADS. V shed 0 bases and J 2 bases; nucleotides not matched to a gene: 7. This CDR3 reads CASSDARAGGNSDYTF. Partial CDR3 DNA: TGTGCCAGCAGTGATGCACGGGCAGGGGGGAACTCC.

Comment on this clone: Gene names and germline match the mouse. Sequencing ends 4 residues short of the CDR3 end; the germline J gene provides the rest. This sequence joins TRBV19 and TRBJ2-2, with a weak D call TRBD1 (6 bases). The CDR3 consists of 14 residues. Germline V gene lookup returns CDR1 FNHDT and CDR2 SITEND (reference sequence). V was cut by 5 bases and J by 3 bases, with 11 bases left in between. CDR3 residues: CASRPGTYTGQLYF. The sequenced CDR3 bases are TGTGCCAGCAGGCCCGGGACATACACCGGG.

Only a few counts were recorded for this clone. Gene names denote mouse genes. The read stops 4 residues short of the end of the CDR3; the missing end is completed from the germline J gene. The chain couples TRBV13-3 to TRBJ2-5, with TRBD1 as a possible D gene (5 bases). CDR1 and CDR2 from the germline V gene are NNHDY and SYVADS. The CDR3 has 14 amino acids. The V end lost 5 bases, the J end lost 0 bases, and 10 bases lay between the germline ends. Here the CDR3 reads CASSSRANQDTQYF. The part of the CDR3 DNA that was read is TGTGCCAGCAGCTCCAGGGCAAACCAAGAC.

As concerns this clone: The protein in this entry is translated from the DNA; at residue 12 it differs from the protein listed in TCRdb. All gene names here are mouse names. With the read ending 3 residues before the CDR3 end, the germline J gene is used to fill in that end. V and J are TRBV13-1 and TRBJ1-3; a possible D gene is TRBD1 (6 bases). The CDR3 consists of 15 residues. Germline V gives CDR1 NSHNY, CDR2 SYGAGN. V lost 2 bases to trimming and J lost 0 bases, with 9 bases between them. The covered CDR3 bases are TGTGCCAGCAGTGAAAACAGGGTTTCTGGAAATACG. Residues: CASSENRVSGNT. The whole CDR3 reads CASSENRVSGNTLYF.

This clone has just a few counts. Mouse names are used for the genes. The CDR3 end falls 4 residues outside the read, so it is completed with the germline J gene. The chain employs TRBV13-2 and TRBJ1-1, with D perhaps matching TRBD1 (5 bases). The CDR3 consists of 13 residues. V was trimmed by 0 bases and J by 4 bases, leaving 7 bases between them. CDR1 is NNHNN and CDR2 is SYGAGS in the germline V gene (reference sequence). The CDR3 DNA, read in part, is TGTGCCAGCGGTGATGCCAGGGTCACA. It yields the protein CASGDARVT. The whole CDR3 reads CASGDARVTEVFF.

In the case of this clone: Here the gene names and germline are mouse. Sequencing ends 4 residues short of the CDR3 end; the germline J gene provides the rest. The chain is built from TRBV1 and TRBJ2-2; 13 nucleotides align to TRBD2. Germline V gene lookup returns CDR1 NSQYPW and CDR2 LRSPGD (reference sequence). V trimming: 3 bases; J trimming: 3 bases; junction bases outside the gene matches: 4. The CDR3 has 17 amino acids. The part of the CDR3 DNA that was read is TGCACCTGCAGTGCGGACGGGACTGGGGGGGACACCGGG. This codes for CTCSADGTGGDTG. The full CDR3 is CTCSADGTGGDTGQLYF. Looking up the rest from reference TRBV1 and TRBJ2-2 gives the full variable domain: VTLLEQNPRWRLVPRGQAVNLRCILKNSQYPWMSWYQQDLQKQLQWLFTLRSPGDKEVKSLPGADYLATRVTDTELRLQVANMSQGRTLYCTCSADGTGGDTGQLYFGEGSKLTVL.

Points on this clone: The gene names here belong to mouse. The read is 4 residues too short to cover the CDR3 end, so that end is filled in from the germline J gene. J is TRBJ2-3 and V is TRBV14, with D possibly TRBD1 on 6 matching bases. The V gene lost 2 bases and the J gene lost 0 bases, with 10 bases spanning the gap. This CDR3 is built from 15 residues. Looked up from germline, CDR1 is SGHDT and CDR2 is FRDEAV. Here the CDR3 reads CASSLGTSSAETLYF. The part of the CDR3 DNA that was read is TGTGCCAGCAGTTTGGGGACATCTAGTGCAGAA. Complete variable domain (other parts from reference TRBV14 and TRBJ2-3): EAGVTQSPRYAVLQEGQAVSFWCDPISGHDTLYWYQQPRDQGPQLLVYFRDEAVIDNSQLPSDRFSAVRPKGTNSTLKIQSAKQGDTATYLCASSLGTSSAETLYFGSGTRLTVL.

This clone showed up just a few times. The protein in this entry is translated from the DNA; at residue 12 it differs from the protein listed in TCRdb. All gene names here are mouse names. With the read ending 3 residues before the CDR3 end, the germline J gene is used to fill in that end. The chain carries TRBV19 and TRBJ1-3, with 10 bases lining up with TRBD1. The CDR3 runs 15 residues. With 4 bases clipped from V and 0 bases from J, the junction kept 1 base outside the gene matches. The germline gives CDR1 FNHDT, CDR2 SITEND (reference sequence). The CDR3 sequence is CASSWTGGSGNTLYF. The covered CDR3 bases are TGTGCCAGCAGTTGGACAGGGGGTTCTGGAAATACG. Complete variable domain (other parts from reference TRBV19 and TRBJ1-3): GGIITQTPKFLIGQEGQKLTLKCQQNFNHDTMYWYRQDSGKGLRLIYYSITENDLQKGDLSEGYDASREKKSSFSLTVTSAQKNEMAVFLCASSWTGGSGNTLYFGEGSRLIVV.

This clone showed up just a few times. Gene names and germline refer to mouse. The read finishes 4 residues shy of the CDR3 end, and the germline J gene is used to complete it. The chain is built from TRBV13-3 and TRBJ1-2; 8 bases are a match to TRBD1. J lost 0 bases, V lost 2 bases, and 3 bases had no gene match. The CDR3 loop spans 15 amino acids. Looked up from germline, CDR1 is NNHDY and CDR2 is SYVADS. CDR3 residues: CASSDSGGSNSDYTF. The CDR3 bases that were read are TGTGCCAGCAGTGACTCAGGGGGCTCAAACTCC.

Worth noting for this clone: Gene labels here are mouse ones. The CDR3 goes on 4 residues after the read ends, and that part is filled in from the germline J gene. The V gene is TRBV13-3, the J gene TRBJ2-1; TRBD2 aligns across 7 bases. The V gene end was trimmed by 5 bases and the J gene end by 0 bases; junction bases not matched to a gene: 5. The CDR3 is 15 amino acids. Germline V gene lookup returns CDR1 NNHDY and CDR2 SYVADS. The part of the CDR3 DNA that was read is TGTGCCAGCAGGAGGACTGGCCTTAACTATGCT. This codes for CASRRTGLNYA. The CDR3 in full is CASRRTGLNYAEQFF.

For this clone: Gene names and germline refer to mouse. CDR3 DNA (partial): TGCACCTGCAGTGCAGGTGAGGACTGGGGGTATGCT. Its protein product is CTCSAGEDWGYA. The whole CDR3 protein reads CTCSAGEDWGYAEQFF. This chain uses TRBV1 with TRBJ2-1, with 10 nucleotides matching TRBD2. The read halts 4 residues ahead of the CDR3 end, with the missing end drawn from the germline J gene. CDR3 size: 16 residues. V shed 1 base and J 4 bases; nucleotides not matched to a gene: 4. Germline V lookup: CDR1 NSQYPW, CDR2 LRSPGD (reference sequence).

This clone was observed a handful of times. The germline and genes are mouse ones. The read terminates 4 residues ahead of where the CDR3 ends, so the germline J gene completes it. The chain combines TRBV13-3 with TRBJ1-1; tentative D call: TRBD1 (6 bases). This CDR3 is built from 12 residues. Germline CDR1 NNHDY, CDR2 SYVADS. The CDR3 bases that were read are TGTGCCAGCAGTGGACAGGCACCA. Translating it yields CASSGQAP. The full CDR3 protein reads CASSGQAPEVFF.

Notes on this clone: The listed genes are named as in mouse. The read is 4 residues too short to cover the CDR3 end, so that end is filled in from the germline J gene. The V and J genes are TRBV16 and TRBJ2-3; 7 bases match TRBD2. The germline V gene encodes CDR1 SGHSA and CDR2 FRNQAP. The CDR3 has 15 residues. V lost 1 base and J lost 3; bases outside the gene matches: 4. The CDR3 DNA, read in part, is TGTGCAAGCAGCTTAGGCCTGGGGGTGGCAGAA. Translated, it gives CASSLGLGVAE. The whole CDR3 region reads CASSLGLGVAETLYF.

About this clone itself: Mouse gene names apply. The read is 4 residues too short to cover the CDR3 end, so that end is filled in from the germline J gene. This chain joins TRBV13-2 and TRBJ1-1; 8 nucleotides line up with TRBD1. Germline CDR1 is NNHNN and CDR2 is SYGAGS (reference sequence). This CDR3 has 13 amino acids. CDR3 residues: CASGEQGDPEVFF. Partial CDR3 DNA: TGTGCCAGCGGGGAACAGGGGGACCCA.

This clone has just a few counts. These gene names are mouse names. The read is 4 residues too short to cover the CDR3 end, so that end is filled in from the germline J gene. The chain joins TRBV19 to TRBJ2-7; a weak D match, TRBD1 (5 bases). This CDR3 region has 14 residues. Germline loops: CDR1 FNHDT, CDR2 SITEND (reference sequence). V gave up 4 bases and J gave up 0 bases, with 11 bases separating them. CDR3: CASSLGQSSYEQYF. The DNA read from the CDR3 is TGTGCCAGCAGTTTAGGACAAAGCTCCTAT.

In its sample, this clone was seen a few times. The listed genes are named as in mouse. The DNA ends 4 residues before the CDR3 does, and the rest of the CDR3 is filled in from the germline J gene. J is TRBJ2-5 and V is TRBV29; 9 bases are shared with TRBD1. CDR1 is MSHET, CDR2 SYDVDS, per germline. The CDR3 is 13 residues long. CDR3: CASSWGQGDTQYF. The DNA read from the CDR3 is TGTGCTAGCAGTTGGGGACAGGGAGAC.

As for this clone: The germline and genes are mouse ones. The read terminates 4 residues before the CDR3 end, so the remaining end is supplied by the germline J gene. The V gene is TRBV13-3, the J gene TRBJ2-7, with TRBD2 matching over 8 bases. This CDR3 contains 13 residues. The germline CDR1 and CDR2 sequences are NNHDY and SYVADS. Incomplete CDR3 DNA: TGTGCCAGCACCCGGGGGGGCGGATAT. Protein sequence: CASTRGGGY. The whole CDR3 sequence reads CASTRGGGYEQYF.